Sequencing of this T cell receptor beta chain was carried out in a study of T-cell memory formation after mild COVID-19. Study as a whole: Largely donor-specific TCR clusters were found.

The germline V and J ends were trimmed by 0 bases and 7 bases, with 12 bases remaining between them. Germline CDR1 and CDR2: MNHEY and SVGAGI. This CDR3 spans 15 amino acids. Details on this clonotype: Its antigen is unidentified.

With constant-segment primers, 5'RACE yielded cDNA libraries of TCR alpha and TCR beta that carried sample barcodes and UMIs. TCRdb reprocessed the 5' RACE reads via MiXCR and lists one record per CDR3 protein. This table holds hundreds of thousands of distinct CDR3 sequences, roughly 21% found once. Broader study findings: Nothing showed for sure that second-wave clones peaking on day 37 were SARS-CoV-2 specific. Pre-infection memory contained some responding clones, which suggested that cross-reactive memory had joined.

The receptor was isolated from an adult woman who had mild COVID-19 (a few samples of this study predate the infection). Cell type and time point are not known. Sequenced material: PBMCs or a T cell subset sorted from them (not recorded which). V and J are TRBV6-5 and TRBJ1-4, with D maybe TRBD1 (5 bases). CDR3 DNA: TGTGCCAGCAGTTACTCTGGGGACGAAGGTGAAAAACTGTTTTTT. This translates into CASSYSGDEGEKLFF.